This T cell receptor (beta chain) was sequenced during a study of T cell responses to AZD1222 COVID-19 vaccine. Whole-study findings and limits: The CD4 TCRs associated with vaccination extended across spike and predominated at 160-218 and 743-854. At baseline, seropositivity was found in only 6 or 7 AZD1222 recipients.

The CDR3 runs to 15 residues. The germline CDR1 and CDR2 sequences are SGHRS and YFSETQ. Trimming removed 3 bases at V and 3 bases at J, with 15 bases between. A remark on this clone: Antigen specificity is unknown.

The protocol was immunoSEQ multiplex PCR, while the TCRdb copy is restricted to in-frame clones and leaves out a portion. The table has roughly 70,000 clones, 88% seen once. Here the sequenced sample was peripheral blood, taken 28 days after the second dose of the MenACWY control vaccine. The sequence came from an adult who received the MenACWY meningococcal vaccine as a control. V and J are TRBV5-1 and TRBJ1-2; D ambiguous. CDR3 in amino acids: CASSSIPEGDYGYTF. DNA of the CDR3: TGCGCCAGCAGCTCAATCCCCGAGGGCGACTATGGCTACACCTTC. Using reference TRBV5-1 and TRBJ1-2 for the parts outside the CDR3, the full variable domain is KAGVTQTPRYLIKTRGQQVTLSCSPISGHRSVSWYQQTPGQGLQFLFEYFSETQRNKGNFPGRFSGRQFSNSRSEMNVSTLELGDSALYLCASSSIPEGDYGYTFGSGTRLTVV.